This T cell receptor (beta chain) originates from a study of vaccination and CD4 T cells after COVID-19. Overall study context: With a range of 35 to 161, the median interval from diagnosis to drawing post-COVID samples was 90 to 120 days. Study-wide findings and caveats: Only after vaccination were a median 86.3% of convalescents' reactive clones seen.

In the case of this clonotype: Its antigen is undetermined.

The Oncomine TCR Beta short-read assay was applied to DNA of cultured CD4+ T cells. In TCRdb, the PCR reads were re-called with MiXCR into one record per CDR3 protein. The sample gives roughly 4,200 distinct CDR3 sequences, 38% of which show up once; 43% is in the top ten. Germline-derived CDR1 and CDR2 are MRHNA and SNTAGT. The V gene end was trimmed by 6 bases and the J gene end by 4 bases; junction bases not matched to a gene: 12. There are 16 residues in the CDR3. Treatment in this sample: approximately 9-day PBMC culture with coronavirus spike peptide pools or control peptides (ViraFEST assay). An unexposed donor provided the CD4+ T cells, which were collected before the COVID-19 pandemic (2011-2018).

The chain carries TRBV6-4 and TRBJ2-3; the match to TRBD2 covers 8 bases. The sequence derives from a human donor in good health. The source material was CD4+ T cells from blood, cultured in vitro. CDR3: CASSPFPGGSSDTQYF. CDR3 nucleotide sequence: TGTGCCAGCAGCCCCTTTCCGGGGGGGAGTTCAGATACGCAGTATTTT.